The clone carrying this T cell receptor beta chain has just a few counts. The CDR3 spans 14 residues. Germline V gene sequence: CDR1 SQVTM, CDR2 ANQGSEA. V gave up 5 bases and J gave up 1 base; unmatched junction bases: 3. The entry originates in a study of blood T cells in healthy people across ages. A J-beta primer mix and a sample-barcoded 5' primer were used in a second PCR of roughly 7 to 12 cycles. All samples gave at least 2.5 million CDR3-containing paired-end reads. TCRdb independently ran MiXCR on the 5' RACE reads; one entry per CDR3 protein. The sample has 1.5 million to 2 million distinct CDR3 sequences; 49% are singletons.

The chain is built from TRBV29-1 and TRBJ1-3, with 9 bases lining up with TRBD1. Sequenced input: blood. This TCR was recovered from a middle-aged woman in good health. The CDR3 DNA sequence: TGCAGCGTTATACAGGGGGCGTCTGGAAACACCATATATTTT. Its translation: CSVIQGASGNTIYF.